Each of the 21 T cell receptor beta chains below was sequenced from the same sample in a study of T cell responses to AZD1222 COVID-19 vaccine. Some clones are missing from TCRdb's copy, which holds only in-frame ones; the method was immunoSEQ multiplex PCR. The table shows about 150,000 clones, with roughly nine tenths occurring only once. The sequences come from peripheral blood, collected on day 0 of AZD1222 vaccination. These receptors came from an adult in good health.

This chain links TRBV10-1 with TRBJ2-1; D might be TRBD1 or TRBD2, each matching 5 bases. V lost 8 bases to trimming and J lost 4 bases, with 12 bases between them. The CDR3 runs 13 residues. Germline loops: CDR1 WNHNN, CDR2 SYGVQD (reference sequence). The CDR3, as DNA: TGCGCCAGCGCCGGGACGGCATACAATGAGCAGTTCTTC. Protein product: CASAGTAYNEQFF.

J is TRBJ1-6 and V is TRBV27; TRBD1 is a possible D gene (5 bases). The CDR3 contains 16 residues. With 6 bases removed from V and 7 bases from J, the gap between germline ends came to 19 bases. Germline CDR1 and CDR2: MNHEY and SMNVEV (reference sequence). CDR3 sequence reads: CASRTRGDSSNSPLHF. DNA of the CDR3: TGTGCCAGCAGGACCCGGGGGGATTCTTCGAATTCACCCCTCCACTTT.

This clone was observed once. The J gene is TRBJ2-4, the V gene TRBV27; D is ambiguous. V was cut by 5 bases and J by 0 bases, with 11 bases left in between. Germline V gives CDR1 MNHEY, CDR2 SMNVEV (reference sequence). This CDR3 comprises 15 residues. This CDR3 is CASSKFSTAKNIQYF. The DNA for the CDR3 is TGTGCCAGCAGTAAATTTTCCACAGCCAAAAACATTCAGTACTTC.

The J gene is TRBJ2-7, the V gene TRBV6-5; no clear D gene. Germline lookup yields CDR1 MNHEY and CDR2 SVGAGI. The CDR3 spans 15 residues. The V end was cut by 6 bases, the J end by 2 bases, with 17 bases between. The CDR3 bases are TGTGCCAGCAGGTTATACCCGATCCCAACCTACGAGCAGTACTTC. Translating it yields CASRLYPIPTYEQYF.

The rearrangement uses TRBV7-9 and TRBJ1-6; TRBD1 agrees at 9 bases. Per the germline V gene, CDR1 is SEHNR and CDR2 is FQNEAQ (reference sequence). Losses at the gene ends were 5 bases for V and 8 bases for J; bases not matched to a gene: 7. The CDR3 loop spans 15 amino acids. CDR3: CASSPSTGGYSPLHF. CDR3 nucleotide sequence: TGTGCCAGCAGCCCATCCACAGGGGGCTATTCACCCCTCCACTTT.

This clone was recorded a few times. The chain has TRBV5-1 and TRBJ2-3; 11 bases map to TRBD2. This CDR3 is 16 amino acids long. CDR1 and CDR2 (germline): SGHRS, YFSETQ. The V gene end was trimmed by 0 bases and the J gene end by 4 bases; junction bases not matched to a gene: 4. The CDR3 reads CASSLAASGGSDTQYF. The DNA of the CDR3 is TGCGCCAGCAGCTTGGCGGCTAGCGGGGGGTCAGATACGCAGTATTTT.

The gene calls are TRBV6-1 and TRBJ2-5; either TRBD1 or TRBD2 may supply D (5 bases each). Per the germline V gene, CDR1 is MNHNS and CDR2 is SASEGT. The V end lost 3 bases, the J end lost 5 bases, and 16 bases lay between the germline ends. This CDR3 is built from 15 residues. The CDR3 protein is CASSDLGVKKETQYF. CDR3 DNA: TGTGCCAGCAGTGACCTGGGGGTCAAGAAGGAGACCCAGTACTTC.

This chain uses TRBV24-1 with TRBJ1-6; no clear D gene. Looked up from germline, CDR1 is KGHDR and CDR2 is SFDVKD. V was shortened by 4 bases and J by 15 bases, with 18 bases between the two germline ends. CDR3 length: 14 residues. CDR3 loop: CATSDPDRPAILHF. The CDR3 nucleotides are TGTGCCACCAGTGACCCCGACCGCCCCGCTATCCTCCACTTT.

CDR3 region: CASSLEATNEKLFF. The CDR3 DNA reads TGTGCCAGCAGCTTAGAGGCAACTAATGAAAAACTGTTTTTT. The chain employs TRBV5-5 and TRBJ1-4; D is unclear. Germline V gene data show CDR1 as SGHKS and CDR2 as YYEKEE (reference sequence). The CDR3 sequence is 14 residues long. V gave up 2 bases and J gave up 0 bases, with 5 bases separating them.

This chain joins TRBV5-6 and TRBJ1-5; possible D gene TRBD1, 6 bases. Germline lookup yields CDR1 SGHDT and CDR2 YYEEEE. Trimming took off 7 bases at V and 6 bases at J, with 14 bases between the two ends. The CDR3 has 13 residues. The CDR3 DNA is TGTGCCAGCCATGACAGGCTGCGTCAGCCCCAGCATTTT. This codes for CASHDRLRQPQHF.

This clone was counted once. CDR3: CASSPTGTDTEAFF. The DNA of the CDR3 is TGTGCCAGCAGCCCCACTGGGACAGACACTGAAGCTTTCTTT. V gene TRBV7-3 combines with J gene TRBJ1-1; 7 positions agree with TRBD1. Per germline, CDR1 SGHTA and CDR2 FQGTGA. V shed 5 bases, J shed 3 bases, and the junction held 6 bases outside the gene matches. The CDR3 contains 14 residues.

The chain carries TRBV7-6 and TRBJ1-3; TRBD1 agrees at 8 bases. From germline, CDR1 is SGHVS and CDR2 FNYEAQ. With V trimmed by 6 bases and J by 3 bases, 7 bases remained unmatched. This CDR3 is built from 15 residues. DNA of the CDR3: TGTGCCAGCAGTCCCGACAGGGGAGTTGGAAACACCATATATTTT. Encoded protein: CASSPDRGVGNTIYF.

The chain links TRBV6-6 to TRBJ1-4; D remains unclear. Deletions cut 1 base from V and 8 bases from J, with 5 bases between. Germline CDR1 reads MNHNY; CDR2 reads SVGAGI (reference sequence). The CDR3 contains 12 residues. The CDR3 coding sequence is TGTGCCAGCAGTTACTTAGAGGAAAAACTGTTTTTT. The encoded protein is CASSYLEEKLFF.

The chain has TRBV5-1 and TRBJ1-3; perhaps TRBD1 as D (5 bases). The CDR3 totals 16 residues. V lost 3 bases and J lost 2, with 15 bases in between. Germline V gene sequence: CDR1 SGHRS, CDR2 YFSETQ. CDR3 in amino acids: CASSWGPLDTGNTIYF. The CDR3 DNA follows: TGCGCCAGCAGCTGGGGACCTTTGGATACTGGAAACACCATATATTTT.

The rearrangement uses TRBV6-5 and TRBJ1-1, with 8 bases lining up with TRBD1. CDR3 length: 16 residues. Per the germline V gene, CDR1 is MNHEY and CDR2 is SVGAGI. After removal of 0 bases from V and 4 bases from J, the junction contained 7 bases not matched to a gene. CDR3 amino acids: CASSYSSQGAVTEAFF. Written as DNA, the CDR3 is TGTGCCAGCAGTTACTCGAGTCAGGGGGCGGTCACTGAAGCTTTCTTT.

The rearrangement uses TRBV29-1 and TRBJ1-2, with 7 bases aligning to TRBD1. Per the germline V gene, CDR1 is SQVTM and CDR2 is ANQGSEA. The CDR3 totals 11 residues. After removal of 6 bases from V and 8 bases from J, the junction contained 6 bases not matched to a gene. The CDR3 nucleotides read TGCAGCGTAGACAGGGAGCAGGGCTACACCTTC. This codes for CSVDREQGYTF.

The J gene is TRBJ1-2, the V gene TRBV6-5, with a tentative D call TRBD1 (5 bases). V was pared by 7 bases and J by 6 bases, with 18 bases between. The CDR3 length is 14 residues. CDR1 is MNHEY, CDR2 SVGAGI, per germline. DNA for the CDR3: TGTGCCAGCACGAGGGGAAGGTCCTGGGATGGCTACACCTTC. It codes for CASTRGRSWDGYTF.

The chain uses TRBV7-2 and TRBJ2-7; D call uncertain. Germline loops: CDR1 SGHTA, CDR2 FQGNSA. V was pared by 5 bases and J by 6 bases, with 14 bases between. The CDR3 totals 13 residues. The CDR3 DNA follows: TGTGCCAGCAGCCTACAACCTGAGGCCGAGCAGTACTTC. Translation gives CASSLQPEAEQYF.

There are a few counts of this clone. The DNA is left out, because the CDR3 cannot be placed on it with certainty; the CDR3 is given as TCRdb lists it. This CDR3 reads CTSSHGVAGGTLSYNEQFF. The genes are TRBV1 and TRBJ2-1; the table's TRBD2 call for D was not verified on the DNA. TRBV1 represents a pseudogene. The CDR3 contains 19 residues when both ends are counted.

This chain joins TRBV6-1 and TRBJ1-4, with TRBD1 as a possible D gene (6 bases). The CDR3 spans 15 residues. V shed 2 bases and J shed 6 bases, with 13 bases lying between them. The germline V gene has CDR1 MNHNS and CDR2 SASEGT. CDR3 region: CASSEPRGRDEKLFF. The CDR3 DNA sequence: TGTGCCAGCAGTGAACCACGGGGGCGAGATGAAAAACTGTTTTTT.

This chain connects TRBV28 to TRBJ2-1, with TRBD2 identical over 7 bases. The germline V gene has CDR1 MDHEN and CDR2 SYDVKM. The CDR3 extends over 15 amino acids. The trim removed 6 bases at V and 3 bases at J, leaving 8 bases unmatched. The CDR3 DNA reads as TGTGCCAGCAGGCGCGGGGCTAGCGGCTACAATGAGCAGTTCTTC. Its protein product is CASRRGASGYNEQFF.